This passage covers 4 T cell receptor beta chains from one sample sequenced in a study of shared clonotypes between healthy human individuals (dated by TCRdb to the early 2020s). The receptor library was made with the immunoSEQ multiplex PCR assay. TCRdb holds this immuneACCESS table with in-frame rearrangements only. Some clones are missing; in checked studies, unresolved V genes explain under half, and the rest has no known cause. For this sample there are about 2.3 million clones; around 90% appear just once. Jointly, the top ten make up 0.3% to 0.45% of the sample. The specimen was naive CD4+ T cells from PBMCs. The intended sense of this specimen's cell subset or site label: CD45RA+ positively selected. The receptor set was obtained from a man aged 18 to 29 in good health. Some clones in this sample may be carry-over from other donors' samples.

This clone was recorded once. This chain links TRBV6-5 with TRBJ2-2; the match to TRBD2 covers 9 bases. The CDR3 is 16 amino acids. After removal of 4 bases from V and 5 bases from J, the junction contained 8 bases not matched to a gene. Germline V gene sequence: CDR1 MNHEY, CDR2 SVGAGI. Here the CDR3 reads CASSSNSGSRTGELFF. For the CDR3, the DNA is TGTGCCAGCAGTTCCAATAGCGGGAGCAGGACCGGGGAGCTGTTTTTT.

V is TRBV12-1 and J is TRBJ2-3; the table's TRBD1 call for D was not verified on the DNA. TRBV12-1 is listed as a pseudogene. This CDR3 region has 14 residues. In DNA, the CDR3 is TGTGCCAGCAGCCCGGGACAGAGCACAGATACGCAGTATTTT. As protein: CASSPGQSTDTQYF.

The V gene is TRBV18, the J gene TRBJ1-4, with 7 nucleotides matching TRBD1. CDR1 is KGHSH and CDR2 is LQKENI in the germline V gene. The ends lost 2 bases at V and 4 bases at J; junction bases unmatched: 4. This CDR3 comprises 15 residues. The CDR3 here is CASSPIRDSNEKLFF. The CDR3, as DNA: TGTGCCAGCTCACCAATCCGGGACAGTAATGAAAAACTGTTTTTT.

Regarding this clone: The same CDR3 can be traced to other DNA sequences in this sample. The chain uses TRBV5-1 and TRBJ2-1, with D unresolved. V lost 0 bases to trimming and J lost 1 base, with 5 bases between them. The CDR3 totals 14 residues. Germline assignment: CDR1 SGHRS and CDR2 YFSETQ. This CDR3 reads CASSLEGSYNEQFF. The DNA for the CDR3 is TGCGCCAGCAGCTTGGAGGGATCCTACAATGAGCAGTTCTTC.